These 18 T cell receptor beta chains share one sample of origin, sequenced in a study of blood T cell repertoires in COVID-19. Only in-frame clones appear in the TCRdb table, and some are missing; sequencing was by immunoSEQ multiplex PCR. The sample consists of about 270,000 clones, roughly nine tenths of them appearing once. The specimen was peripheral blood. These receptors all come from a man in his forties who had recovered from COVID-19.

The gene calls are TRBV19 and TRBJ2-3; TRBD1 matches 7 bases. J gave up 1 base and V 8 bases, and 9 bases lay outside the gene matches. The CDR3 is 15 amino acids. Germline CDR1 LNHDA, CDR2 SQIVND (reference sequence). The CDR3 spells CASLGSGTGTDTQYF. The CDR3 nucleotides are TGTGCCAGTTTGGGGAGTGGGACAGGCACAGATACGCAGTATTTT.

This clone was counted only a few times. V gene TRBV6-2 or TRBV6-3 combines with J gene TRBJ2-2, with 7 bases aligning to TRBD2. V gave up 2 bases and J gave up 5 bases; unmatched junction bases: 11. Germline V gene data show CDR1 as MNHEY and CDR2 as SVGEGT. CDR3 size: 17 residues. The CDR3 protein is CASSYPRLDGRTGELFF. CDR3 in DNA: TGTGCCAGCAGTTACCCTAGACTAGACGGGAGGACCGGGGAGCTGTTTTTT.

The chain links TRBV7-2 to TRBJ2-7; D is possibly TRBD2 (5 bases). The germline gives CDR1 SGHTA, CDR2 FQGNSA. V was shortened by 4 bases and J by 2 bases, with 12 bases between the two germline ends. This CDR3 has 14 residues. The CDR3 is CASSSAGIPYEQYF. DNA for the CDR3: TGTGCCAGCAGCTCCGCCGGGATCCCCTACGAGCAGTACTTC.

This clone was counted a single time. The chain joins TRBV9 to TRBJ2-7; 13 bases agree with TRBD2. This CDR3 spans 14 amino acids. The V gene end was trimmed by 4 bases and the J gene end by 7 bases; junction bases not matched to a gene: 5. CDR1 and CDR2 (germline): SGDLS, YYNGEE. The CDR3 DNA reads TGTGCCAGCAGCATTTCGGGACTAGCGGGAGAGCAGTACTTC. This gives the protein CASSISGLAGEQYF.

The CDR3 DNA sequence: TGCGCCAGCAGCCAAGATTTGGGGACAGGGGGAAGAGGAGACACCATATATTTT. It translates to CASSQDLGTGGRGDTIYF. The chain links TRBV4-1 to TRBJ1-3, with TRBD1 identical over 11 bases. In germline, CDR1 is MGHRA, CDR2 YSYEKL. V was pared by 0 bases and J by 8 bases, with 12 bases of the junction left unmatched. The CDR3 sequence is 18 residues long.

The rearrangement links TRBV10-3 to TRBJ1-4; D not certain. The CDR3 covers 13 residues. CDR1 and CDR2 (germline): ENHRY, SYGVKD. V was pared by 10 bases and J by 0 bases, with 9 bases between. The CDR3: CATRMATNEKLFF. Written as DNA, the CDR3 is TGTGCCACGAGAATGGCAACTAATGAAAAACTGTTTTTT.

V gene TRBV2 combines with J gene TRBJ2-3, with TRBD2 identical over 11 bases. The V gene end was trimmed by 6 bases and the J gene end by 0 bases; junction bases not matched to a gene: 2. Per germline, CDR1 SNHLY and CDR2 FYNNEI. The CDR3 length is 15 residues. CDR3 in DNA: TGTGCCAGCAGGACTAGCGGGGTTAGCACAGATACGCAGTATTTT. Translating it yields CASRTSGVSTDTQYF.

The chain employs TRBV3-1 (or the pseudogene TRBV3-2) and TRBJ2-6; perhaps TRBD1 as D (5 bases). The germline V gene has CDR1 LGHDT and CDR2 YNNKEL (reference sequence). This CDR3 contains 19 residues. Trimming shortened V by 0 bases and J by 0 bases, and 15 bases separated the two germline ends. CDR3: CASSQEYRNPHSGANVLTF. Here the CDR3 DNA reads TGTGCCAGCAGCCAAGAGTACAGGAACCCCCACTCTGGGGCCAACGTCCTGACTTTC.

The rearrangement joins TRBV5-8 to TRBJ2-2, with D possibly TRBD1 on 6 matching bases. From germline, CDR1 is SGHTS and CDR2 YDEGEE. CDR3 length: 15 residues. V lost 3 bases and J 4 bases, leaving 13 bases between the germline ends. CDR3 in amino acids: CASSSHRVPTGELFF. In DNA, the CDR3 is TGTGCCAGCAGCTCCCACAGGGTTCCCACCGGGGAGCTGTTTTTT. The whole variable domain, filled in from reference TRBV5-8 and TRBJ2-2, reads EAGVTQSPTHLIKTRGQQATLRCSPISGHTSVYWYQQALGLGLQFLLWYDEGEERNRGNFPPRFSGRQFPNYSSELNVNALELEDSALYLCASSSHRVPTGELFFGEGSRLTVL.

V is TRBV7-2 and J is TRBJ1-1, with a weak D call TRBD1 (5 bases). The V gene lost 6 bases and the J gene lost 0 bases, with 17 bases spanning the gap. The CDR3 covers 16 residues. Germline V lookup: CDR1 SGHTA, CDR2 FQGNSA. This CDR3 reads CASSSVRGTMNTEAFF. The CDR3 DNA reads TGTGCCAGCAGTTCTGTCCGGGGGACCATGAACACTGAAGCTTTCTTT.

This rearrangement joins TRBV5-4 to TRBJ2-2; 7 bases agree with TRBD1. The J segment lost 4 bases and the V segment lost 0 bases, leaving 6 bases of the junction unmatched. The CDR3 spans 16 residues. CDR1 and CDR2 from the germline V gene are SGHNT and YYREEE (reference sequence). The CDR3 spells CASSLVGQQFTGELFF. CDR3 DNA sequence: TGTGCCAGCAGCTTGGTGGGACAGCAGTTCACCGGGGAGCTGTTTTTT.

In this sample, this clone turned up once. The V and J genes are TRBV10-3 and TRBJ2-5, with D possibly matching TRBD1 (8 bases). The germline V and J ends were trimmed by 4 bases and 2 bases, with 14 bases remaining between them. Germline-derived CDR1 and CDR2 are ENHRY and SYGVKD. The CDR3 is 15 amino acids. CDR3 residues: CAISANRGGQETQYF. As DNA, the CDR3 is TGTGCCATCAGTGCGAACAGGGGGGGACAAGAGACCCAGTACTTC.

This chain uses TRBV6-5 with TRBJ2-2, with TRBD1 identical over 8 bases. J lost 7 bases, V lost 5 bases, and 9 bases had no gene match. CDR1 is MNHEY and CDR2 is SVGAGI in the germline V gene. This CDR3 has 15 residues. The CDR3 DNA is TGTGCCAGCAGTAGGAGGCAGGGGGCCGTCGGGGAGCTGTTTTTT. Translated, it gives CASSRRQGAVGELFF.

Written as DNA, the CDR3 is TGTGCCAGTACTGAAAACAGGGGATCTCGCACAGATACGCAGTATTTT. Residues: CASTENRGSRTDTQYF. The chain recombines TRBV19 with TRBJ2-3, with TRBD1 matching 7 bases. Germline CDR1 is LNHDA and CDR2 is SQIVND (reference sequence). V shed 7 bases and J 1 base; nucleotides not matched to a gene: 11. The CDR3 totals 16 residues.

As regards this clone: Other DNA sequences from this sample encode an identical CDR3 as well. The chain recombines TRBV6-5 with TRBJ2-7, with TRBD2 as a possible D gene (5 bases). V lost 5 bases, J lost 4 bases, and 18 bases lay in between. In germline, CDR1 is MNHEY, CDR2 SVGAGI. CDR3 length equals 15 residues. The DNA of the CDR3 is TGTGCCAGCAGTCCTACTAGTGGGAGAGGGTACGAGCAGTACTTC. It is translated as CASSPTSGRGYEQYF.

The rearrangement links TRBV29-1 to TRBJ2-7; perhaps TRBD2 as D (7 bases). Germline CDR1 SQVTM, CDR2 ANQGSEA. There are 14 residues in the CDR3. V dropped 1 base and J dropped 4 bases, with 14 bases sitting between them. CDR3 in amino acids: CSVEGPGGQYEQYF. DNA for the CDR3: TGCAGCGTTGAAGGTCCCGGGGGGCAGTACGAGCAGTACTTC.

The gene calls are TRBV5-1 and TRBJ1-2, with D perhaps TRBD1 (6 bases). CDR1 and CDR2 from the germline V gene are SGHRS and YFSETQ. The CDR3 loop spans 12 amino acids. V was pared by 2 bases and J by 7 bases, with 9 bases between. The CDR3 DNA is TGCGCCAGCAGCTTACAGGGTCTTGGCTACACCTTC. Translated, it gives CASSLQGLGYTF.

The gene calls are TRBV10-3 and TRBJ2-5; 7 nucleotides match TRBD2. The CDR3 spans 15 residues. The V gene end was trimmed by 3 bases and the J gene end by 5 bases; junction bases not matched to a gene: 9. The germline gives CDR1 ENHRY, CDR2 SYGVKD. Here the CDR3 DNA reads TGTGCCATCAGTGAAGAGGGACTACCGCAGGAGACCCAGTACTTC. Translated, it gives CAISEEGLPQETQYF.